The 8 T cell receptor beta chains below come from one sample, sequenced in a study of cytomegalovirus exposure and HLA in healthy donors. Amplification used 60 Vbeta primers and 13 Jbeta primers. Sequenced by immunoSEQ multiplex PCR; TCRdb stores in-frame clones only, minus some. In the table there are fewer than 150,000 clones, roughly four fifths of which are singletons. The sequencing sample was made of PBMCs. These receptors were collected from a man aged 40-49 years in good health and CMV-seropositive.

The chain employs TRBV27 and TRBJ2-7, with 11 bases identical to TRBD2. Losses at the gene ends were 5 bases for V and 0 bases for J; bases not matched to a gene: 6. The CDR3 loop spans 16 amino acids. Germline V gene data show CDR1 as MNHEY and CDR2 as SMNVEV (reference sequence). The CDR3 loop reads CASSPRTSGPSYEQYF. The CDR3 DNA follows: TGTGCCAGCAGTCCACGGACTAGCGGGCCCTCCTACGAGCAGTACTTC.

The V call is TRBV29-1, the J call TRBJ2-5; TRBD1 is a possible D gene (6 bases). The ends were cut back, 0 bases at V and 5 bases at J, with 19 bases in the middle. Looked up from germline, CDR1 is SQVTM and CDR2 is ANQGSEA. CDR3 size: 16 residues. The CDR3 sequence: CSVEDPGLRGHETQYF. The CDR3 DNA is TGCAGCGTTGAAGACCCTGGTCTCAGGGGCCACGAGACCCAGTACTTC.

The V gene is TRBV5-1, the J gene TRBJ1-1; a weak D match, TRBD1 (5 bases). The CDR3 totals 15 residues. V was cut by 0 bases and J by 4 bases, with 13 bases left in between. Germline CDR1 is SGHRS and CDR2 is YFSETQ. The CDR3, as DNA: TGCGCCAGCAGCTTGGGGTCAGGGATTGGCACTGAAGCTTTCTTT. It codes for CASSLGSGIGTEAFF. The complete variable domain, with remaining parts taken from reference TRBV5-1 and TRBJ1-1, reads KAGVTQTPRYLIKTRGQQVTLSCSPISGHRSVSWYQQTPGQGLQFLFEYFSETQRNKGNFPGRFSGRQFSNSRSEMNVSTLELGDSALYLCASSLGSGIGTEAFFGQGTRLTVV.

This clone was seen more than once but under ten times. This chain links TRBV30 with TRBJ2-1; 7 nucleotides line up with TRBD1. V lost 0 bases to trimming and J lost 7 bases; unmatched junction nucleotides: 0. CDR3 length equals 12 residues. Germline assignment: CDR1 GTSNPN and CDR2 SVGIG (reference sequence). This CDR3 is CAWSVQGNEQFF. The CDR3, as DNA: TGTGCCTGGAGTGTACAGGGGAATGAGCAGTTCTTC.

This rearrangement joins TRBV2 to TRBJ1-6; no firm D call. V was cut by 7 bases and J by 9 bases, with 16 bases left in between. CDR3 length equals 14 residues. Germline values: CDR1 SNHLY, CDR2 FYNNEI. CDR3 protein: CASTPRWGGSPLHF. The DNA of the CDR3 is TGTGCCAGCACTCCTAGGTGGGGAGGTTCACCCCTCCACTTT.

The chain employs TRBV7-2 and TRBJ1-2; 8 bases match TRBD1. J lost 5 bases, V lost 5 bases, and 7 bases had no gene match. This CDR3 region has 14 residues. In germline, CDR1 is SGHTA, CDR2 FQGNSA. The CDR3 loop reads CASSLNRGRYGYTF. CDR3 DNA: TGTGCCAGCAGCCTGAACAGGGGGAGGTATGGCTACACCTTC.

The chain uses TRBV6-5 and TRBJ2-1; D may be TRBD2 (5 bases). Germline CDR1 is MNHEY and CDR2 is SVGAGI. V gave up 1 base and J gave up 9 bases, with 16 bases separating them. The CDR3 length is 15 residues. The CDR3 DNA sequence: TGTGCCAGCAGTTACTGGGCTAGGCCCGGGGTTGAGCAGTTCTTC. Translated: CASSYWARPGVEQFF.

The genes are TRBV9 and TRBJ2-2; D ambiguous. The CDR3 consists of 13 residues. The germline CDR1 and CDR2 sequences are SGDLS and YYNGEE. V was trimmed by 3 bases and J by 3 bases, leaving 6 bases between them. CDR3 in DNA: TGTGCCAGCAGCGCCTCGGACACCGGGGAGCTGTTTTTT. Protein: CASSASDTGELFF.